This note documents a single T cell receptor (beta chain) sequence. As yet, its antigen is unknown. The table came from immunoSEQ multiplex PCR; TCRdb's copy has only in-frame clones and leaves some out. The data hold 20,000 or so clones, with approximately 78% observed a single time. Germline assignment: CDR1 SGHNT and CDR2 YYREEE (reference sequence). The trim removed 0 bases at V and 7 bases at J, leaving 6 bases unmatched. CDR3 length: 15 amino acids. These data originate in a study of somatic mutations in cytotoxic T cells in rheumatoid arthritis. Background on the study: Right after diagnosis, and before any treatment had started, patient peripheral blood (about 30 ml EDTA) was drawn. Study conclusions and caveats: The clonality of CD8+ T cells was not significantly different between rheumatoid arthritis patients and age-matched healthy controls.

This rearrangement joins TRBV5-4 to TRBJ2-1; 8 positions agree with TRBD2. Sequences were obtained from CD8+ T cells sorted from blood. The clonotype originates from an adult with rheumatoid arthritis. The CDR3 region is CASSLVPGGPNEQFF. In DNA form, the CDR3 reads TGTGCCAGCAGCTTGGTTCCGGGGGGGCCGAATGAGCAGTTCTTC.